This record looks at one T cell receptor beta chain sequence and its context. Its antigen remains unidentified. The repertoire was sequenced with immunoSEQ multiplex PCR; TCRdb's copy has only in-frame clones and lacks some. The sample consists of fewer than 50,000 clones, roughly 75% of them appearing once. These data originate in a study of T cell responses to AZD1222 COVID-19 vaccine. Study-level findings and limits: Along spike, vaccine-associated CD4 TCRs were found throughout, with dominance at 160-218 and 743-854. Two AZD1222 administrations were followed by greater Spike-specific TCR breadth and depth.

CDR3 length: 13 amino acids. Germline-derived CDR1 and CDR2 are MDHEN and SYDVKM. V lost 2 bases to trimming and J lost 5 bases, with 9 bases between them. The clonotype originates from an adult in good health. The chain links TRBV28 to TRBJ1-2; weak D call: TRBD1 (5 bases). Sequences were derived from peripheral blood, sampled on day 0 of AZD1222 vaccination. The CDR3 sequence is CASSLRQGYGYTF. The CDR3 nucleotides are TGTGCCAGCAGTTTAAGGCAGGGATATGGCTACACCTTC.